This T cell receptor (beta chain) was retrieved from a study of blood T cell repertoires in COVID-19. For the study at large: Material from acute and convalescent COVID-19 was sourced from the United States, Italy and Spain.

The length of the CDR3 is 14 residues. The germline V gene has CDR1 SGHAT and CDR2 FQNNGV. With 2 bases removed from V and 9 bases from J, the gap between germline ends came to 14 bases. The study drew participants aged about 18 to 89 years from 20 to 30 US areas. Grouping used clinical history reported by participants in a survey and questionnaire. Per the original methods: The assay estimated nucleated cells by amplifying reference gene primers. The table came from immunoSEQ multiplex PCR; TCRdb's copy has only in-frame clones and leaves some out. D and trimming were read from the DNA, whereas the V and J calls and clone size are those reported in that table. The repertoire holds 250,000 or so clones, around 89% seen once, with roughly 3.9% in the top ten.

Sequenced: PBMCs or T cells enriched from blood (not recorded which). The chain links TRBV11-2 to TRBJ1-5, with D possibly TRBD1 on 5 matching bases. The sequence was collected from a young woman with acute COVID-19. The CDR3 is CASSLSGMVPPQHF. CDR3 DNA sequence: TGTGCCAGCAGCTTATCAGGGATGGTCCCGCCCCAGCATTTT.